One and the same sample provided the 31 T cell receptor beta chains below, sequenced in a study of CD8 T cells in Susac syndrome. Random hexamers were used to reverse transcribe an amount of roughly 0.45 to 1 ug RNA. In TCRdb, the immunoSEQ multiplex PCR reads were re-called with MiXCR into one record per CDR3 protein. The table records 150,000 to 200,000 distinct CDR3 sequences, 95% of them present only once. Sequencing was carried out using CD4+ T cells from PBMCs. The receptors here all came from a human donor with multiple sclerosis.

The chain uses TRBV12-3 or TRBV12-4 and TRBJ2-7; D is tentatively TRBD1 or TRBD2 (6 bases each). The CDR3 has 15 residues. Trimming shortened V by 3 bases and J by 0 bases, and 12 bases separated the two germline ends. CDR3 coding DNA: TGTGCCAGCAGTTTTGGATCGGGGGCCTCCTACGAGCAGTACTTC. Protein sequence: CASSFGSGASYEQYF.

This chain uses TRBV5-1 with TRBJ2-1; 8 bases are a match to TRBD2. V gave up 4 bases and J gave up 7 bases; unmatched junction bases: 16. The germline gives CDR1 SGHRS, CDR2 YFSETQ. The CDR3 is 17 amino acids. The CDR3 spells CASSLTHSGALGNEQFF. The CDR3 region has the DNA TGCGCCAGCAGCCTTACGCATAGCGGGGCCCTGGGGAATGAGCAGTTCTTC.

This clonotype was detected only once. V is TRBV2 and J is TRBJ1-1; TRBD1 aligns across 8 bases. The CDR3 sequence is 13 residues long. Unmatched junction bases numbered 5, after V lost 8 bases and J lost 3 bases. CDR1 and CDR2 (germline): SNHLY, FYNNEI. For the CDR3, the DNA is TGTGCCAGCGCCGGACAGGGACACACTGAAGCTTTCTTT. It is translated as CASAGQGHTEAFF. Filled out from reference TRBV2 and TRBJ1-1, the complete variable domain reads EPEVTQTPSHQVTQMGQEVILRCVPISNHLYFYWYRQILGQKVEFLVSFYNNEISEKSEIFDDQFSVERPDGSNFTLKIRSTKLEDSAMYFCASAGQGHTEAFFGQGTRLTVV.

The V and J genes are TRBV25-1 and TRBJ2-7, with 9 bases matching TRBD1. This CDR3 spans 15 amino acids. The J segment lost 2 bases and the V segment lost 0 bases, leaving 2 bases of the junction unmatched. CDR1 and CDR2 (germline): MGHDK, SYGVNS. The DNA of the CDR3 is TGTGCCAGCAGTGAATACGGGACAGGGACCTACGAGCAGTACTTC. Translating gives CASSEYGTGTYEQYF.

CDR3 sequence: CASSRAGTDYGYTF. Written as DNA, the CDR3 is TGTGCCAGCAGCCGGGCCGGGACAGACTATGGCTACACCTTC. This sequence joins TRBV11-2 and TRBJ1-2, with 7 bases aligning to TRBD1. Unmatched junction bases numbered 6, after V lost 5 bases and J lost 3 bases. Looked up from germline, CDR1 is SGHAT and CDR2 is FQNNGV. The CDR3 has 14 residues.

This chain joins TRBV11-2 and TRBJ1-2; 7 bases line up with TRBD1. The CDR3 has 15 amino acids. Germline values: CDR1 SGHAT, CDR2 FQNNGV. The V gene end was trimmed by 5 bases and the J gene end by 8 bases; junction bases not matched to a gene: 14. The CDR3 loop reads CASSPLTGNSRGYTF. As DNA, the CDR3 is TGTGCCAGCAGCCCGCTGACAGGGAACTCGCGCGGCTACACCTTC.

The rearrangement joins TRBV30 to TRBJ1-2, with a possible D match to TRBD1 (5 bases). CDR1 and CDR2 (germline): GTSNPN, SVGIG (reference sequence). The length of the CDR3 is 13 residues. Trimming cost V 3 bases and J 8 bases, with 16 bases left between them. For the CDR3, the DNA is TGTGCCTGGAGGCCGACGGGGGTAGGCGGCTACACCTTC. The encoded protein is CAWRPTGVGGYTF.

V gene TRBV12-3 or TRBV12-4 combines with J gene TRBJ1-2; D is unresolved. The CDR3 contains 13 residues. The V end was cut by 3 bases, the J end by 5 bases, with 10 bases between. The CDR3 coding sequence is TGTGCCAGCAGTTTCAATAACGCTTATGGCTACACCTTC. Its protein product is CASSFNNAYGYTF.

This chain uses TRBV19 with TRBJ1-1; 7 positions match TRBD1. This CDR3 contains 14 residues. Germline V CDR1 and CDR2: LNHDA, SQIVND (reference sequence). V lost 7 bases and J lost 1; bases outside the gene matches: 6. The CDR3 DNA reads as TGTGCCAGTACCCGGCGGGACAGGAACACTGAAGCTTTCTTT. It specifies CASTRRDRNTEAFF.

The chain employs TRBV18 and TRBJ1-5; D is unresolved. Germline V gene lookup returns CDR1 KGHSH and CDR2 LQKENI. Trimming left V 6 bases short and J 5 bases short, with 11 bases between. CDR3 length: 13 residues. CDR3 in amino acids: CASSPAGDQPQHF. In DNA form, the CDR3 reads TGTGCCAGCTCCCCTGCCGGGGATCAGCCCCAGCATTTT.

CDR3 sequence reads: CASSQESSGSTEAFF. CDR3 nucleotides: TGCGCCAGCAGCCAAGAGTCATCCGGGAGCACTGAAGCTTTCTTT. The chain is built from TRBV4-1 and TRBJ1-1; no firm D call. V gave up 0 bases and J gave up 4 bases, with 12 bases separating them. The CDR3 contains 15 residues. Germline V gene sequence: CDR1 MGHRA, CDR2 YSYEKL.

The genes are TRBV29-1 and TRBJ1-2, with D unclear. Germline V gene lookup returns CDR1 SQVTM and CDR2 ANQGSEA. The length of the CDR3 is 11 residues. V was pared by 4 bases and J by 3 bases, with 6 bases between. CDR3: CSVGTYYGYTF. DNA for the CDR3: TGCAGCGTTGGTACTTACTATGGCTACACCTTC.

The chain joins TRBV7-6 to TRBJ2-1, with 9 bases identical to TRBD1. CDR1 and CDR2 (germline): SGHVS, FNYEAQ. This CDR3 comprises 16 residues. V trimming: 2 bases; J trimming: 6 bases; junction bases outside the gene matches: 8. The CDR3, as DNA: TGTGCCAGCAGCTTAATGCCTTTGACAGGGGGCAATGAGCAGTTCTTC. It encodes CASSLMPLTGGNEQFF.

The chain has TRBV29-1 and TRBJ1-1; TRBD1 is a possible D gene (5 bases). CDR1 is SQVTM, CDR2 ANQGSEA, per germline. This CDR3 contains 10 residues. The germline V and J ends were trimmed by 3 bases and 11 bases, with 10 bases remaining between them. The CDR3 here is CSVDTGRAFF. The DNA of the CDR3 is TGCAGCGTTGATACGGGACGTGCTTTCTTT.

CDR3 in DNA: TGTGCCAGCAGTTACTCGACGGGGGGAGGCTACAATGAGCAGTTCTTC. This sequence encodes CASSYSTGGGYNEQFF. V is TRBV6-5 and J is TRBJ2-1; 7 bases map to TRBD2. Trimming cost V 0 bases and J 3 bases; bases outside gene matches: 5. The CDR3 consists of 16 residues. CDR1 and CDR2 (germline): MNHEY, SVGAGI.

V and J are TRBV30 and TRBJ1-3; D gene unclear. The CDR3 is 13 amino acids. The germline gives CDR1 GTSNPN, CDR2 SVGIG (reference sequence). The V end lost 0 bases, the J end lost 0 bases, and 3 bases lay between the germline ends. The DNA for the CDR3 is TGTGCCTGGAGTGTATCCTCTGGAAACACCATATATTTT. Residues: CAWSVSSGNTIYF.

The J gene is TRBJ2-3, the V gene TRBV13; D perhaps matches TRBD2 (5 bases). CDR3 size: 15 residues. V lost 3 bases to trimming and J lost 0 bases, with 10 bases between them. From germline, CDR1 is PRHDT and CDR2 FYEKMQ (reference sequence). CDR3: CASSFGSASTDTQYF. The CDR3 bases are TGTGCCAGCAGCTTTGGGAGTGCTAGCACAGATACGCAGTATTTT.

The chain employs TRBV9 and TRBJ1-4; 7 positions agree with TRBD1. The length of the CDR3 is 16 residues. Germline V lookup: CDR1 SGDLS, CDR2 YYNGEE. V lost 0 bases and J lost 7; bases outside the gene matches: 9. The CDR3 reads CASSVGDRGLGEKLFF. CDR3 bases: TGTGCCAGCAGCGTAGGCGATAGGGGGCTCGGTGAAAAACTGTTTTTT.

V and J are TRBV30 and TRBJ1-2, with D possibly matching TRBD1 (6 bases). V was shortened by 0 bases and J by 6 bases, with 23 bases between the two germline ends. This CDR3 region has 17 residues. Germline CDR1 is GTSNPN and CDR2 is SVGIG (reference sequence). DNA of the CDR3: TGTGCCTGGAGTGTACTCGGGACACCTACCTTTCCGGATGGCTACACCTTC. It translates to CAWSVLGTPTFPDGYTF.

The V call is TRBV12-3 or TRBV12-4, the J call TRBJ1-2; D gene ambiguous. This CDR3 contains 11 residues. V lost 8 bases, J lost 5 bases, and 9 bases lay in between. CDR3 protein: CASLARYGYTF. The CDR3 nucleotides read TGTGCCAGCCTCGCTCGGTATGGCTACACCTTC.

CDR3 in amino acids: CASGGTQRYEQYF. In DNA, the CDR3 is TGTGCCAGCGGTGGGACACAACGCTACGAGCAGTACTTC. This sequence joins TRBV6-6 and TRBJ2-7; perhaps TRBD1 as D (6 bases). V dropped 8 bases and J dropped 3 bases, with 14 bases sitting between them. The germline V gene encodes CDR1 MNHNY and CDR2 SVGAGI (reference sequence). This CDR3 has 13 amino acids.

CDR3 sequence reads: CSSGVLGEKLFF. Here the CDR3 DNA reads TGCAGCTCGGGGGTCCTGGGTGAAAAACTGTTTTTT. This sequence joins TRBV20-1 and TRBJ1-4; D perhaps matches TRBD1 (5 bases). This CDR3 spans 12 amino acids. The germline V gene has CDR1 DFQATT and CDR2 SNEGSKA (reference sequence).

The CDR3 sequence is CSALTSSYEQYF. In DNA form, the CDR3 reads TGCAGTGCTCTTACATCGTCCTACGAGCAGTACTTC. The V call is TRBV20-1, the J call TRBJ2-7; D gene uncertain. Looked up from germline, CDR1 is DFQATT and CDR2 is SNEGSKA (reference sequence). V was trimmed by 5 bases and J by 1 base, leaving 9 bases between them. This CDR3 comprises 12 residues.

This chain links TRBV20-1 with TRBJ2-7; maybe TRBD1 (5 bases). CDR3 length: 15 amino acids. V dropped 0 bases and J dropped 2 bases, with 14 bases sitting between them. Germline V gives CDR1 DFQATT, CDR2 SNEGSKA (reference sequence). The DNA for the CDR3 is TGCAGTGCTAGAGAGCGAGCAGGGCCGACCTACGAGCAGTACTTC. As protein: CSARERAGPTYEQYF.

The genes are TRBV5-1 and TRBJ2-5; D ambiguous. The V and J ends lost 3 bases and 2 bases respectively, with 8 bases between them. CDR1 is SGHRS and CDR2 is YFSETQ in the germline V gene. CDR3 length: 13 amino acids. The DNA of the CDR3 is TGCGCCAGCAGCTCCGACGCTCAAGAGACCCAGTACTTC. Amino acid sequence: CASSSDAQETQYF.

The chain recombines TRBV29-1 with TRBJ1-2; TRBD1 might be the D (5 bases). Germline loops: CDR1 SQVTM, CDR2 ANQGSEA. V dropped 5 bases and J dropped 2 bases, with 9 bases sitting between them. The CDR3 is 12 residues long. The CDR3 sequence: CSVPGGNYGYTF. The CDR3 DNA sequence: TGCAGCGTTCCCGGGGGGAACTATGGCTACACCTTC.

The CDR3: CAVYGGQASSYEQYF. The CDR3 region has the DNA TGTGCCGTCTACGGGGGACAGGCCAGCTCCTACGAGCAGTACTTC. The chain joins TRBV28 to TRBJ2-7, with TRBD1 identical over 8 bases. Germline lookup yields CDR1 MDHEN and CDR2 SYDVKM. V trimming: 11 bases; J trimming: 0 bases; junction bases outside the gene matches: 12. CDR3 length equals 15 residues.

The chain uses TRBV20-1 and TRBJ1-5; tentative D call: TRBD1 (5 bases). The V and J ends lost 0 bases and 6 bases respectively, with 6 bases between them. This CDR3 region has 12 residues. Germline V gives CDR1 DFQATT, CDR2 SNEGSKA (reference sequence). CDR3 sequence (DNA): TGCAGTGCTAGAGATGGGGGTCAGCCCCAGCATTTT. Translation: CSARDGGQPQHF.

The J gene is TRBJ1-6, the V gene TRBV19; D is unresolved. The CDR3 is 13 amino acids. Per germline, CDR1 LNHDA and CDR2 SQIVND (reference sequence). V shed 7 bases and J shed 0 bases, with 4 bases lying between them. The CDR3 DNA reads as TGTGCCAGTAAGGTCTCCTATAATTCACCCCTCCACTTT. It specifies CASKVSYNSPLHF.

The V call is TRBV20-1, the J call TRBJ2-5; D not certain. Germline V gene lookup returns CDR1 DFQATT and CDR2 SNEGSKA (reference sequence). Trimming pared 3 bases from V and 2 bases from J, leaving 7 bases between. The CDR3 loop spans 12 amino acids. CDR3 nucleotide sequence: TGCAGTGCTAGGAATAGACAAGAGACCCAGTACTTC. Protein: CSARNRQETQYF.

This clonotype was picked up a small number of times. The CDR3 is CASSQVSGGYNEQFF. The CDR3 bases are TGTGCCAGCAGCCAAGTTAGTGGGGGGTACAATGAGCAGTTCTTC. The V gene is TRBV4-2, the J gene TRBJ2-1; D is perhaps TRBD2 (6 bases). The CDR3 has 15 residues. Deletions cut 1 base from V and 4 bases from J, with 11 bases between. Germline CDR1 LGHNA, CDR2 YNFKEQ.